What follows are 32 T cell receptor beta chains derived from one specimen sequenced in a study of cytomegalovirus exposure and HLA in healthy donors. PCR involved 60 Vbeta and 13 Jbeta primers. Method: immunoSEQ multiplex PCR; TCRdb's copy keeps in-frame clones and lacks some. This sample carries roughly 200,000 clones, approximately 80% of them seen once, and the ten largest clones take roughly 0.71%. Sequenced: PBMCs. All receptors derive from a boy aged 2 to 10 in good health and CMV-seronegative.

The J gene is TRBJ2-5, the V gene TRBV2; possibly TRBD1 for D (5 bases). CDR3 length: 14 amino acids. Germline CDR1 SNHLY, CDR2 FYNNEI. V was cut by 5 bases and J by 0 bases, with 10 bases left in between. This CDR3 reads CASSKDTNQETQYF. CDR3 DNA: TGTGCCAGCAGTAAGGACACCAACCAAGAGACCCAGTACTTC.

The rearrangement uses TRBV7-2 and TRBJ2-3; perhaps TRBD2 as D (6 bases). V lost 4 bases, J lost 3 bases, and 14 bases lay in between. This CDR3 has 15 residues. Germline V lookup: CDR1 SGHTA, CDR2 FQGNSA. CDR3: CASSWRASFTDTQYF. The CDR3 DNA follows: TGTGCCAGCAGCTGGAGGGCTAGCTTTACAGATACGCAGTATTTT.

V gene TRBV30 combines with J gene TRBJ2-3; possible D gene TRBD2, 5 bases. This CDR3 region has 15 residues. V gave up 0 bases and J gave up 3 bases, with 13 bases separating them. CDR1 and CDR2 (germline): GTSNPN, SVGIG (reference sequence). CDR3 protein: CAWSVRLSRTDTQYF. The CDR3 nucleotides read TGTGCCTGGAGTGTACGACTATCCAGAACAGATACGCAGTATTTT.

This clone was observed a few times. V and J are TRBV6-1 and TRBJ2-1; D is undetermined. The V gene's germline CDR1 is MNHNS and CDR2 SASEGT. V was clipped by 2 bases and J by 4 bases, with 6 bases between them. This CDR3 contains 13 residues. CDR3 loop: CASSEPPYNEQFF. The CDR3 DNA follows: TGTGCCAGCAGTGAACCCCCTTACAATGAGCAGTTCTTC.

V usage is TRBV12-5 and J usage is TRBJ2-1, with a tentative D call TRBD1 (6 bases). The ends were cut back, 5 bases at V and 9 bases at J, with 17 bases in the middle. Germline V lookup: CDR1 LGHNT, CDR2 FRNRAP. The CDR3 length is 14 residues. CDR3 loop: CASGLDSTGGEQFF. CDR3 DNA: TGTGCTAGTGGTCTGGACTCGACAGGCGGTGAGCAGTTCTTC.

The chain couples TRBV5-1 to TRBJ2-1, with D perhaps TRBD1 (6 bases). The CDR3 consists of 13 residues. V lost 5 bases, J lost 6 bases, and 12 bases lay in between. Germline-derived CDR1 and CDR2 are SGHRS and YFSETQ. CDR3 DNA: TGCGCCAGCAGTTCACACAGGGCCAATGAGCAGTTCTTC. Protein product: CASSSHRANEQFF. The full variable domain, completed using reference TRBV5-1 and TRBJ2-1, is KAGVTQTPRYLIKTRGQQVTLSCSPISGHRSVSWYQQTPGQGLQFLFEYFSETQRNKGNFPGRFSGRQFSNSRSEMNVSTLELGDSALYLCASSSHRANEQFFGPGTRLTVL.

This rearrangement joins TRBV9 to TRBJ2-5; 8 bases align to TRBD2. In germline, CDR1 is SGDLS, CDR2 YYNGEE. The length of the CDR3 is 14 residues. V lost 3 bases, J lost 1 base, and 2 bases stayed unmatched. This CDR3 is CASSGSGSQETQYF. CDR3 nucleotide sequence: TGTGCCAGCAGCGGAAGCGGGAGCCAAGAGACCCAGTACTTC.

J is TRBJ2-3 and V is TRBV7-2; unclear D gene. Germline values: CDR1 SGHTA, CDR2 FQGNSA. The CDR3 runs 14 residues. Trimming removed 8 bases at V and 3 bases at J, with 15 bases between. CDR3 sequence: CASHPPLVTDTQYF. Here the CDR3 DNA reads TGTGCCAGCCACCCCCCCCTAGTAACAGATACGCAGTATTTT.

This chain joins TRBV4-1 and TRBJ2-5; D might be TRBD1 (5 bases). CDR1 and CDR2 (germline): MGHRA, YSYEKL. Trimming left V 6 bases short and J 2 bases short, with 10 bases between. This CDR3 spans 13 amino acids. CDR3 sequence (DNA): TGCGCCAGCAGTCGACAGAAGCAAGAGACCCAGTACTTC. The encoded protein is CASSRQKQETQYF.

This sequence joins TRBV10-3 and TRBJ1-5; a weak D match, TRBD1 (5 bases). The germline V and J ends were trimmed by 0 bases and 6 bases, with 12 bases remaining between them. The CDR3 length is 15 residues. Germline V CDR1 and CDR2: ENHRY, SYGVKD. The CDR3 nucleotides read TGTGCCATCAGTGAGTCGTTACAGGTTGGTCAGCCCCAGCATTTT. This translates into CAISESLQVGQPQHF.

This chain joins TRBV2 and TRBJ2-3, with D perhaps matching TRBD2 (5 bases). The CDR3 has 14 amino acids. In germline, CDR1 is SNHLY, CDR2 FYNNEI. The ends were cut back, 7 bases at V and 2 bases at J, with 13 bases in the middle. CDR3 in amino acids: CASNSAGYTDTQYF. CDR3 DNA: TGTGCCAGCAACTCCGCGGGTTACACAGATACGCAGTATTTT.

CDR3 in DNA: TGTGCCAGCAGCTTGCTGGAGACCCAGTACTTC. It is translated as CASSLLETQYF. J is TRBJ2-5 and V is TRBV5-4; D uncertain. The CDR3 is 11 amino acids. V lost 1 base and J 5 bases, leaving 3 bases between the germline ends. Per the germline V gene, CDR1 is SGHNT and CDR2 is YYREEE (reference sequence). The full variable domain, rest sourced from reference TRBV5-4 and TRBJ2-5, is ETGVTQSPTHLIKTRGQQVTLRCSSQSGHNTVSWYQQALGQGPQFIFQYYREEENGRGNFPPRFSGLQFPNYSSELNVNALELDDSALYLCASSLLETQYFGPGTRLLVL.

The rearrangement joins TRBV7-9 to TRBJ2-5, with 9 bases that match TRBD2. There are 14 residues in the CDR3. J gave up 3 bases and V 2 bases, and 1 base lay outside the gene matches. Germline CDR1 and CDR2: SEHNR and FQNEAQ (reference sequence). CDR3 DNA: TGTGCCAGCAGCTTAAGACTAGCGGAAGAGACCCAGTACTTC. This encodes CASSLRLAEETQYF.

This clone was recorded a few times. V usage is TRBV6-5 and J usage is TRBJ1-5; D uncertain. The CDR3 spans 13 residues. The ends were cut back, 2 bases at V and 9 bases at J, with 11 bases in the middle. Germline V CDR1 and CDR2: MNHEY, SVGAGI. The DNA of the CDR3 is TGTGCCAGCAGTTACGGTGACTTCGGGCCCCAGCATTTT. Translation: CASSYGDFGPQHF.

The chain combines TRBV19 with TRBJ2-7; 7 bases map to TRBD1. The CDR3 totals 13 residues. V shed 9 bases, J shed 0 bases, and the junction held 5 bases outside the gene matches. CDR1 is LNHDA and CDR2 is SQIVND in the germline V gene (reference sequence). The CDR3 region is CASGQVSSYEQYF. CDR3 in DNA: TGTGCCAGCGGACAGGTGAGCTCCTACGAGCAGTACTTC.

V and J are TRBV5-4 and TRBJ2-3, with 10 bases fitting TRBD2. The CDR3 totals 16 residues. Per the germline V gene, CDR1 is SGHNT and CDR2 is YYREEE (reference sequence). J was trimmed by 6 bases and V by 4 bases; bases with no gene match: 11. CDR3 bases: TGTGCCAGCAGCCTAGCGGGAGTGGGTTTCCGGGATACGCAGTATTTT. Protein product: CASSLAGVGFRDTQYF.

A few counts support this clone. This chain joins TRBV2 and TRBJ1-3; D may be TRBD1 (6 bases). V was trimmed by 6 bases and J by 2 bases, leaving 11 bases between them. CDR1 is SNHLY, CDR2 FYNNEI, per germline. The CDR3 has 14 amino acids. CDR3 nucleotide sequence: TGTGCCAGCAGCACAGGGATGACTGGAAACACCATATATTTT. It specifies CASSTGMTGNTIYF.

Points on this clone: One end of the junction varies from germline; a read error may be responsible. This rearrangement joins TRBV15 to TRBJ1-5; 7 positions agree with TRBD1. The CDR3 totals 15 residues. Germline V lookup: CDR1 LNHNV, CDR2 YYDKDF (reference sequence). CDR3 protein: CATSRDRTGNQPQHF. The CDR3 DNA reads as TGTGCCACCAGCAGAGATAGGACAGGCAACCAGCCCCAGCATTTT.

This rearrangement joins TRBV19 to TRBJ1-5; 7 positions agree with TRBD1. The germline gives CDR1 LNHDA, CDR2 SQIVND (reference sequence). The CDR3 has 14 residues. With 6 bases clipped from V and 6 bases from J, the junction kept 8 bases outside the gene matches. The CDR3 loop reads CASRPDRVSQPQHF. The CDR3 region has the DNA TGTGCCAGTAGGCCCGACAGGGTGAGTCAGCCCCAGCATTTT.

Note on this clone: One end of the junction is discordant with germline, which a read error may explain. The J gene is TRBJ2-2, the V gene TRBV7-7, with D unclear. This CDR3 spans 13 amino acids. Germline-derived CDR1 and CDR2 are SSHAT and FNYEAQ (reference sequence). The CDR3 coding sequence is TGTGCTAGCACGCGAACCAACACCGGGGAGCTGTTTTTT. It codes for CASTRTNTGELFF.

The V gene is TRBV9, the J gene TRBJ2-5; D may be TRBD1 (5 bases). CDR3 size: 14 residues. V was trimmed by 2 bases and J by 7 bases, leaving 15 bases between them. Looked up from germline, CDR1 is SGDLS and CDR2 is YYNGEE. The CDR3 protein is CASSVGPPEGTQYF. The DNA of the CDR3 is TGTGCCAGCAGCGTGGGGCCCCCAGAAGGGACCCAGTACTTC. Full variable domain (rest looked up from reference TRBV9 and TRBJ2-5): DSGVTQTPKHLITATGQRVTLRCSPRSGDLSVYWYQQSLDQGLQFLIQYYNGEERAKGNILERFSAQQFPDLHSELNLSSLELGDSALYFCASSVGPPEGTQYFGPGTRLLVL.

The chain links TRBV5-4 to TRBJ2-3; D perhaps matches TRBD2 (6 bases). CDR3 length: 14 residues. Trimming removed 1 base at V and 3 bases at J, with 9 bases between. Germline V gene data show CDR1 as SGHNT and CDR2 as YYREEE (reference sequence). The CDR3 protein is CASSLLSGTDTQYF. For the CDR3, the DNA is TGTGCCAGCAGCTTGTTGAGCGGGACAGATACGCAGTATTTT. The whole variable domain, remainder taken from reference TRBV5-4 and TRBJ2-3, is ETGVTQSPTHLIKTRGQQVTLRCSSQSGHNTVSWYQQALGQGPQFIFQYYREEENGRGNFPPRFSGLQFPNYSSELNVNALELDDSALYLCASSLLSGTDTQYFGPGTRLTVL.

The chain has TRBV19 and TRBJ2-1; D is uncertain. CDR3 size: 15 residues. Trimming cost V 6 bases and J 0 bases, with 12 bases left between them. Germline CDR1 and CDR2: LNHDA and SQIVND (reference sequence). CDR3 region: CASSPGSSSYNEQFF. In DNA, the CDR3 is TGTGCCAGTAGCCCCGGGTCGAGCTCCTACAATGAGCAGTTCTTC.

The chain couples TRBV9 to TRBJ1-3, with D unresolved. The length of the CDR3 is 18 residues. Germline V gives CDR1 SGDLS, CDR2 YYNGEE. V lost 0 bases, J lost 0 bases, and 16 bases lay in between. Written as DNA, the CDR3 is TGTGCCAGCAGCGTAGCGGGTGGTCGGAGAGTCTCTGGAAACACCATATATTTT. The encoded protein is CASSVAGGRRVSGNTIYF.

This sequence joins TRBV27 and TRBJ1-5; the D is unclear. CDR3 length: 15 residues. Germline-derived CDR1 and CDR2 are MNHEY and SMNVEV (reference sequence). The V end was cut by 6 bases, the J end by 2 bases, with 14 bases between. The CDR3 protein is CASSPTYRGNQPQHF. The CDR3 nucleotides read TGTGCCAGCAGCCCTACGTACCGGGGCAATCAGCCCCAGCATTTT.

The chain uses TRBV4-2 and TRBJ2-1; 11 bases agree with TRBD2. The V gene end was trimmed by 2 bases and the J gene end by 14 bases; junction bases not matched to a gene: 5. The CDR3 sequence is 13 residues long. Germline V gives CDR1 LGHNA, CDR2 YNFKEQ. The CDR3: CASSQTPGLAEFF. The CDR3 DNA reads as TGTGCCAGCAGCCAAACCCCGGGACTAGCGGAGTTCTTC.

The rearrangement joins TRBV12-5 to TRBJ2-2; no reliable D call. Deletions cut 6 bases from V and 3 bases from J, with 11 bases between. CDR1 and CDR2 (germline): LGHNT, FRNRAP. The CDR3 is 14 residues long. Here the CDR3 reads CASGFLVDTGELFF. The CDR3 coding sequence is TGTGCTAGTGGCTTCCTCGTCGACACCGGGGAGCTGTTTTTT.

V usage is TRBV13 and J usage is TRBJ2-2; 11 bases fit TRBD2. Trimming took 4 bases from V and 6 from J; bases not matched to a gene: 1. CDR3 size: 14 residues. The V gene's germline CDR1 is PRHDT and CDR2 FYEKMQ (reference sequence). Here the CDR3 reads CASSSTSGAGELFF. In DNA, the CDR3 is TGTGCCAGCAGCTCGACTAGCGGGGCCGGGGAGCTGTTTTTT.

The J gene is TRBJ2-3, the V gene TRBV7-9; TRBD2 agrees at 8 bases. CDR3 length: 13 residues. Germline-derived CDR1 and CDR2 are SEHNR and FQNEAQ (reference sequence). J was trimmed by 6 bases and V by 5 bases; bases with no gene match: 4. CDR3 region: CASSRRLADTQYF. CDR3 in DNA: TGTGCCAGCAGCCGCCGACTAGCGGATACGCAGTATTTT.

J is TRBJ2-5 and V is TRBV4-1; TRBD1 aligns across 9 bases. With 4 bases clipped from V and 1 base from J, the junction kept 4 bases outside the gene matches. This CDR3 is built from 15 residues. CDR1 and CDR2 (germline): MGHRA, YSYEKL. The CDR3 DNA follows: TGCGCCAGCAGCCTGGGGACAGGGAGCCAAGAGACCCAGTACTTC. Translation gives CASSLGTGSQETQYF.

The rearrangement uses TRBV7-3 and TRBJ2-2; the D gene is possibly TRBD2 (6 bases). The V gene lost 4 bases and the J gene lost 0 bases, with 18 bases spanning the gap. Germline V CDR1 and CDR2: SGHTA, FQGTGA. CDR3 length equals 18 residues. The CDR3 spells CASSSTRLGVANTGELFF. In DNA form, the CDR3 reads TGTGCCAGCAGCTCGACTAGACTGGGGGTGGCGAACACCGGGGAGCTGTTTTTT.

The J gene is TRBJ2-3, the V gene TRBV27, with a tentative D call TRBD2 (7 bases). The germline CDR1 and CDR2 sequences are MNHEY and SMNVEV (reference sequence). The V end was cut by 3 bases, the J end by 1 base, with 20 bases between. The CDR3 is made up of 18 amino acids. The CDR3 bases are TGTGCCAGCAGTTTTTGGGGAGGGGGGACGGCTGGCACAGATACGCAGTATTTT. It specifies CASSFWGGGTAGTDTQYF.